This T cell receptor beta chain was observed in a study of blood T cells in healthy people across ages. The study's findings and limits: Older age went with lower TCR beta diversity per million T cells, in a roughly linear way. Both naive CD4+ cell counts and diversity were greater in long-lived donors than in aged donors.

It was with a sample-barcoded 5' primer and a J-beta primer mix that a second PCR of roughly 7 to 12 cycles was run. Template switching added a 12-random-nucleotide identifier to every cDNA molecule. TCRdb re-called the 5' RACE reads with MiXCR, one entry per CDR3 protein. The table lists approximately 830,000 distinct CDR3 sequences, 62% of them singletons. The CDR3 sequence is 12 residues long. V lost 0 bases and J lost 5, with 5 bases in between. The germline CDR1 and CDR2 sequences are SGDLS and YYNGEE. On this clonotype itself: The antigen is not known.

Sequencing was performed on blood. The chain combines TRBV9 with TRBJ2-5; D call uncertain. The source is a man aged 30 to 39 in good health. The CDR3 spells CASSVGMETQYF. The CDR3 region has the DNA TGTGCCAGCAGCGTAGGGATGGAGACCCAGTACTTC.